Below are 24 T cell receptor beta chains sequenced from a single sample in a study of response to subunit inactivated influenza vaccine. TCRdb reprocessed the RT-PCR reads with MiXCR, giving one entry per CDR3 protein. The sample contains under 550,000 distinct CDR3 sequences, 7.5% to 8.5% of which appear only once. The starting material was PBMCs from blood, obtained less than 30 months after vaccination. Every receptor here comes from a man aged 45 to 70 who received an inactivated influenza vaccine.

This clonotype was picked up a small number of times. The J gene is TRBJ2-1, the V gene TRBV11-2, with a tentative D call TRBD1 (6 bases). V lost 8 bases and J 0 bases, leaving 17 bases between the germline ends. The V gene's germline CDR1 is SGHAT and CDR2 FQNNGV. CDR3 size: 16 residues. CDR3 coding DNA: TGTGCCAGCCAAAAAGGACGAGGGGGCTCCTACAATGAGCAGTTCTTC. This codes for CASQKGRGGSYNEQFF.

This clonotype was detected many times. The genes are TRBV20-1 and TRBJ2-1; D is unclear. The CDR3 loop spans 13 amino acids. In germline, CDR1 is DFQATT, CDR2 SNEGSKA (reference sequence). V was trimmed by 5 bases and J by 1 base, leaving 9 bases between them. CDR3 coding DNA: TGCAGTGCTCGCCCTGGGTCCTACAATGAGCAGTTCTTC. Translated, it gives CSARPGSYNEQFF.

This clonotype was detected only a few times. CDR3 sequence reads: CASSFPGVKASEQFF. As DNA, the CDR3 is TGCGCCAGCAGCTTTCCGGGGGTCAAGGCGAGCGAGCAGTTCTTC. The chain recombines TRBV5-1 with TRBJ2-1; D may be TRBD2 (6 bases). Trimming left V 2 bases short and J 10 bases short, with 19 bases between. This CDR3 region has 15 residues. From germline, CDR1 is SGHRS and CDR2 YFSETQ. Full variable domain (rest looked up from reference TRBV5-1 and TRBJ2-1): KAGVTQTPRYLIKTRGQQVTLSCSPISGHRSVSWYQQTPGQGLQFLFEYFSETQRNKGNFPGRFSGRQFSNSRSEMNVSTLELGDSALYLCASSFPGVKASEQFFGPGTRLTVL.

This clonotype was observed a handful of times. The V gene is TRBV6-2 or TRBV6-3, the J gene TRBJ2-7, with D maybe TRBD2 (6 bases). The germline V gene has CDR1 MNHEY and CDR2 SVGEGT. The CDR3 extends over 13 amino acids. With 7 bases removed from V and 4 bases from J, the gap between germline ends came to 14 bases. This CDR3 reads CASKREYGYEQYF. For the CDR3, the DNA is TGTGCCAGCAAACGGGAGTACGGGTACGAGCAGTACTTC.

The chain employs TRBV12-3 or TRBV12-4 and TRBJ2-7, with a possible D match to TRBD2 (7 bases). The CDR3 length is 13 residues. Trimming stripped 8 bases from V and 5 bases from J, with 16 bases between. The CDR3 loop reads CASGGGRGDEQYF. CDR3 DNA: TGTGCCAGCGGGGGCGGGAGAGGGGACGAGCAGTACTTC.

This rearrangement joins TRBV4-3 to TRBJ2-7; 11 nucleotides align to TRBD2. Per germline, CDR1 LGHNA and CDR2 YSLEER. The length of the CDR3 is 16 residues. V was pared by 0 bases and J by 6 bases, with 7 bases of the junction left unmatched. The CDR3 spells CASSQDGASGRLEQYF. CDR3 nucleotide sequence: TGCGCCAGCAGCCAAGATGGGGCTAGCGGGAGGCTCGAGCAGTACTTC.

The rearrangement uses TRBV7-9 and TRBJ2-5; D gene uncertain. Looked up from germline, CDR1 is SEHNR and CDR2 is FQNEAQ (reference sequence). V was trimmed by 5 bases and J by 5 bases, leaving 15 bases between them. CDR3 length equals 14 residues. CDR3 sequence (DNA): TGTGCCAGCAGCCCCTCCTGGGCTCGGGAGACCCAGTACTTC. This encodes CASSPSWARETQYF.

The rearrangement joins TRBV20-1 to TRBJ1-4; the D gene is possibly TRBD1 (6 bases). CDR3 length: 13 amino acids. The ends were cut back, 3 bases at V and 4 bases at J, with 9 bases in the middle. Germline values: CDR1 DFQATT, CDR2 SNEGSKA (reference sequence). In DNA, the CDR3 is TGCAGTGCTAGGGACAGCTATAATGAAAAACTGTTTTTT. It translates to CSARDSYNEKLFF.

The chain recombines TRBV3-1 with TRBJ2-1, with D possibly TRBD2 on 6 matching bases. The CDR3 contains 16 residues. Deletions cut 1 base from V and 0 bases from J, with 10 bases between. Germline V gives CDR1 LGHDT, CDR2 YNNKEL (reference sequence). The CDR3 reads CASSQVSGSSYNEQFF. In nucleotides, the CDR3 is TGTGCCAGCAGCCAAGTTTCCGGGAGCTCCTACAATGAGCAGTTCTTC.

This rearrangement joins TRBV5-1 to TRBJ1-3; D gene ambiguous. The CDR3 covers 14 residues. Germline values: CDR1 SGHRS, CDR2 YFSETQ. Trimming pared 0 bases from V and 3 bases from J, leaving 7 bases between. The CDR3: CASSLASDGNTIYF. The CDR3 DNA reads TGCGCCAGCAGCTTGGCTTCGGATGGAAACACCATATATTTT.

This clonotype was found a few times. Here the CDR3 reads CSITGGLETQYF. Here the CDR3 DNA reads TGCAGCATAACAGGGGGCCTGGAGACCCAGTACTTC. The chain employs TRBV29-1 and TRBJ2-5; 9 bases match TRBD1. The CDR3 is made up of 12 amino acids. V trimming: 8 bases; J trimming: 5 bases; junction bases outside the gene matches: 6. CDR1 and CDR2 from the germline V gene are SQVTM and ANQGSEA.

V is TRBV4-3 and J is TRBJ2-1; a possible D gene is TRBD1 (5 bases). Germline values: CDR1 LGHNA, CDR2 YSLEER. Trimming pared 0 bases from V and 9 bases from J, leaving 15 bases between. The CDR3 consists of 15 residues. The CDR3 DNA follows: TGCGCCAGCAGCCAAGATAGGTACAGTACAGGTGAGCAGTTCTTC. Protein sequence: CASSQDRYSTGEQFF.

This chain connects TRBV20-1 to TRBJ1-1; D gene unclear. The V end was cut by 6 bases, the J end by 1 base, with 6 bases between. The CDR3 is 11 amino acids. The germline V gene has CDR1 DFQATT and CDR2 SNEGSKA (reference sequence). The chain's CDR3 is CSAPGNTEAFF. DNA of the CDR3: TGCAGTGCCCCAGGGAACACTGAAGCTTTCTTT.

The rearrangement links TRBV6-5 to TRBJ2-3, with D perhaps matching TRBD2 (6 bases). This CDR3 comprises 14 residues. The germline V and J ends were trimmed by 2 bases and 0 bases, with 6 bases remaining between them. The germline gives CDR1 MNHEY, CDR2 SVGAGI. The DNA of the CDR3 is TGTGCCAGCAGTTACCTAGCGAGCACAGATACGCAGTATTTT. Encoded protein: CASSYLASTDTQYF.

The chain recombines TRBV10-3 with TRBJ2-1; D is perhaps TRBD2 (6 bases). Trimming shortened V by 10 bases and J by 0 bases, and 13 bases separated the two germline ends. The germline V gene has CDR1 ENHRY and CDR2 SYGVKD. This CDR3 is 14 amino acids long. CDR3 loop: CATGDRSSYNEQFF. CDR3 nucleotide sequence: TGTGCCACGGGGGACCGGAGCTCCTACAATGAGCAGTTCTTC.

This clonotype was seen a few times. The chain is built from TRBV27 and TRBJ2-7; D may match TRBD1 or TRBD2 (5 bases each). Germline V lookup: CDR1 MNHEY, CDR2 SMNVEV (reference sequence). V was clipped by 4 bases and J by 3 bases, with 13 bases between them. The CDR3 is made up of 14 amino acids. The CDR3 here is CASSSWDQYYEQYF. DNA for the CDR3: TGTGCCAGCAGTTCATGGGACCAATACTACGAGCAGTACTTC.

In this sample, this clonotype turned up many times. The rearrangement joins TRBV11-2 to TRBJ2-1; D not certain. From germline, CDR1 is SGHAT and CDR2 FQNNGV. The V end was cut by 4 bases, the J end by 10 bases, with 11 bases between. This CDR3 contains 12 residues. CDR3 residues: CASSSSIGEQFF. CDR3 sequence (DNA): TGTGCCAGCAGCTCCTCAATAGGAGAGCAGTTCTTC. Full variable domain (rest looked up from reference TRBV11-2 and TRBJ2-1): EAGVAQSPRYKIIEKRQSVAFWCNPISGHATLYWYQQILGQGPKLLIQFQNNGVVDDSQLPKDRFSAERLKGVDSTLKIQPAKLEDSAVYLCASSSSIGEQFFGPGTRLTVL.

This clonotype has a count of ten or more. The rearrangement links TRBV6-2 or TRBV6-3 to TRBJ2-3; no clear D gene. Germline V gives CDR1 MNHEY, CDR2 SVGEGT. This CDR3 has 13 amino acids. V was shortened by 6 bases and J by 2 bases, with 9 bases between the two germline ends. The CDR3 is CASRTHSTDTQYF. CDR3 DNA sequence: TGTGCCAGCAGGACCCACTCCACAGATACGCAGTATTTT.

This clonotype was recorded a few times. This sequence joins TRBV11-2 and TRBJ2-7, with 8 bases lining up with TRBD1. The CDR3 contains 15 residues. Germline V gene sequence: CDR1 SGHAT, CDR2 FQNNGV. The J segment lost 2 bases and the V segment lost 2 bases, leaving 5 bases of the junction unmatched. The CDR3, as DNA: TGTGCCAGCAGCTTAATTCGGACAGGGCCCTACGAGCAGTACTTC. Amino acids: CASSLIRTGPYEQYF.

The chain couples TRBV30 to TRBJ1-2; 11 bases are a match to TRBD1. The CDR3 has 12 amino acids. Germline V CDR1 and CDR2: GTSNPN, SVGIG (reference sequence). Trimming cost V 7 bases and J 8 bases; bases outside gene matches: 6. Written as DNA, the CDR3 is TGTGCCTCCTCAGGACAGGGGGCCGGCTACACCTTC. It is translated as CASSGQGAGYTF.

V gene TRBV20-1 combines with J gene TRBJ2-2; D unresolved. Germline CDR1 is DFQATT and CDR2 is SNEGSKA (reference sequence). This CDR3 is 15 amino acids long. V was shortened by 0 bases and J by 6 bases, with 14 bases between the two germline ends. Here the CDR3 DNA reads TGCAGTGCTAGAGATCGAGGACGCCATTCCGGGGAGCTGTTTTTT. Amino acids: CSARDRGRHSGELFF.

CDR3 protein: CASSPGGTYGSYEQYF. CDR3 in DNA: TGTGCCAGCAGTCCTGGGGGGACGTACGGCTCCTACGAGCAGTACTTC. The genes are TRBV6-1 and TRBJ2-7; a possible D gene is TRBD2 (6 bases). The germline V gene has CDR1 MNHNS and CDR2 SASEGT. The CDR3 contains 16 residues. The V and J ends lost 5 bases and 0 bases respectively, with 17 bases between them.

This chain links TRBV24-1 with TRBJ2-3, with D possibly being TRBD1 (6 bases). The CDR3 runs 14 residues. The germline V gene encodes CDR1 KGHDR and CDR2 SFDVKD. V lost 9 bases, J lost 3 bases, and 15 bases lay in between. CDR3 DNA sequence: TGTGCCACCCAAACAGGGCCCTCGACAGATACGCAGTATTTT. Translated, it gives CATQTGPSTDTQYF.

V gene TRBV7-6 combines with J gene TRBJ2-5; tentatively, D is TRBD2 (8 bases). From germline, CDR1 is SGHVS and CDR2 FNYEAQ. V lost 2 bases and J lost 2, with 18 bases in between. The CDR3 has 17 amino acids. The CDR3 nucleotides read TGTGCCAGCAGCTTAAGGGGGCCAGCGGGGGAACAAGAGACCCAGTACTTC. It specifies CASSLRGPAGEQETQYF.